This T cell receptor (beta chain) emerged from a study of T cell changes during pregnancy in multiple sclerosis. Trimming cost V 5 bases and J 0 bases, with 16 bases left between them. This CDR3 comprises 17 residues. Germline CDR1 and CDR2: SEHNR and FQNEAQ (reference sequence). TCRdb's table, derived via immunoSEQ multiplex PCR, lists solely in-frame clones and lacks some. The table has 26,000 or so clones, just over 90% seen once; the top ten hold under 5%. The chain is built from TRBV7-9 and TRBJ2-2; D remains ambiguous. This receptor was identified in a female donor in good health, enrolled as a control in a pregnancy study. The sequencing used peripheral blood, collected in the first trimester of pregnancy. This chain's CDR3 is CASSLPMAAPNTGELFF. As DNA, the CDR3 is TGTGCCAGCAGCCTCCCCATGGCGGCACCGAACACCGGGGAGCTGTTTTTT.